These T cell receptor beta chains were read from a single sample in a study of beta chain features in type 1 diabetes. The protocol was immunoSEQ multiplex PCR, while the TCRdb copy is restricted to in-frame clones and leaves out a portion. Of 230,000 or so clones detected, 16% appear once; the ten largest clones hold 0.065% to 0.095%. Sequencing input: naive CD4+ T cells from blood. The receptor set was obtained from a young man with type 1 diabetes. Both conserved end residues are part of each CDR3. A D gene is named only where the DNA matches it firmly. Expanded clones get a size class; other rows say once, few or many, or leave the size out.

CSVTGQSPNTEAFF TGCAGCGTCACCGGACAGTCACCTAACACTGAAGCTTTCTTT TRBV29-1 - - TRBJ1-1
CASSLSQVNEKLFF TGTGCCAGCAGCTTAAGCCAGGTTAATGAAAAACTGTTTTTT TRBV7-9 - - TRBJ1-4
CSVASVSTDTQYF TGCAGCGTTGCAAGCGTGAGCACAGATACGCAGTATTTT TRBV29-1 few - TRBJ2-3
CAWSVHTGELFF TGTGCCTGGAGTGTCCACACCGGGGAGCTGTTTTTT TRBV30 - - TRBJ2-2
CASNPGINQETQYF TGTGCCAGCAACCCCGGGATTAACCAAGAGACCCAGTACTTC TRBV7-2 - - TRBJ2-5
CASTRLGSGANVLTF TGTGCCAGCACCCGGCTAGGGTCTGGGGCCAACGTCCTGACTTTC TRBV7-2 few - TRBJ2-6
CASSLTGTNTDTQYF TGTGCCAGCAGCTTAACCGGGACTAACACAGATACGCAGTATTTT TRBV11-3 - TRBD2 TRBJ2-3
CASNSPGNTEAFF TGTGCCAGCAATTCCCCGGGGAACACTGAAGCTTTCTTT TRBV6-5 - - TRBJ1-1
CASSLGLGNTGELFF TGTGCCAGCAGTTTGGGTCTTGGGAACACCGGGGAGCTGTTTTTT TRBV27 few - TRBJ2-2
CASSSSGGTQETQYF TGCGCCAGCAGCTCCTCTGGGGGGACACAAGAGACCCAGTACTTC TRBV5-1 few - TRBJ2-5
CSALTFSSGSNEQFF TGCAGCGCTCTAACGTTCTCCTCGGGCAGCAATGAGCAGTTCTTC TRBV29-1 - - TRBJ2-1
CASSSGLAGGPKTQYF TGTGCCAGCAGTTCCGGACTAGCGGGAGGGCCGAAGACCCAGTACTTC TRBV27 - TRBD2 TRBJ2-5
CASAFDLYEQYF TGTGCTAGTGCCTTCGATCTCTACGAGCAGTACTTC TRBV12-5 few - TRBJ2-7
CASSPGPEFHAYEQYF TGTGCCAGCAGCCCCGGACCAGAGTTCCATGCCTACGAGCAGTACTTC TRBV5-4 - - TRBJ2-7
CASSPRQGPKYF TGTGCCAGCAGTCCCAGACAGGGCCCTAAGTACTTC TRBV28 - TRBD1 TRBJ2-7
CASSVHGTGGTGELFF TGTGCCAGCAGCGTCCACGGGACAGGTGGCACCGGGGAGCTGTTTTTT TRBV9 few TRBD1 TRBJ2-2
CASSPNRGLGTDTQYF TGTGCCAGCAGCCCGAACAGGGGTTTGGGCACAGATACGCAGTATTTT TRBV14 few TRBD1 TRBJ2-3
CASSPGINTEAFF TGTGCCAGCAGCCCGGGAATCAACACTGAAGCTTTCTTT TRBV7-3 - - TRBJ1-1
CAWLQGGNEKLFF TGTGCCTGGTTACAGGGTGGGAATGAAAAACTGTTTTTT TRBV30 - - TRBJ1-4
CSITGTGYEQYF TGCAGCATCACCGGGACAGGCTACGAGCAGTACTTC TRBV29-1 few TRBD1 TRBJ2-7
CASKNGGRDQLDEQFF TGTGCCAGCAAAAACGGGGGGCGGGACCAACTGGATGAGCAGTTCTTC TRBV7-2 - - TRBJ2-1
CASTGGQGGTYTQYF TGTGCCAGCACCGGGGGACAGGGGGGCACATATACGCAGTATTTT TRBV7-2 once TRBD1 TRBJ2-3
CASSEYRAGSEQYF TGTGCCAGCAGTGAATATCGAGCAGGGTCCGAGCAGTACTTC TRBV25-1 few - TRBJ2-7
CASSIGTSGAGDTQYF TGTGCCAGCAGCATAGGGACTAGCGGGGCCGGGGATACGCAGTATTTT TRBV13 few TRBD2 TRBJ2-3